This TCR beta chain was found in a study of CXCR3-negative and CXCR3-positive naive CD8 T cells. The length of the CDR3 is 17 residues. Germline lookup yields CDR1 SGHDN and CDR2 FVKESK. The study made its TRB cDNA libraries by 5' RACE, adding UMI labels. TCRdb reprocessed the 5' RACE reads; each CDR3 protein has one entry and no DNA is given. Its listing shows over 20,000 distinct CDR3 sequences. The rearrangement links TRBV14 to TRBJ2-2; there is no DNA to check the TCRdb D call of TRBD2. Sequenced: memory CD8+ T cells from blood. This TCR was recovered from a human donor in good health. Some clones in this sample may be carry-over from other donors' samples. The CDR3 sequence: CASSQDEVAGLTGELFF.